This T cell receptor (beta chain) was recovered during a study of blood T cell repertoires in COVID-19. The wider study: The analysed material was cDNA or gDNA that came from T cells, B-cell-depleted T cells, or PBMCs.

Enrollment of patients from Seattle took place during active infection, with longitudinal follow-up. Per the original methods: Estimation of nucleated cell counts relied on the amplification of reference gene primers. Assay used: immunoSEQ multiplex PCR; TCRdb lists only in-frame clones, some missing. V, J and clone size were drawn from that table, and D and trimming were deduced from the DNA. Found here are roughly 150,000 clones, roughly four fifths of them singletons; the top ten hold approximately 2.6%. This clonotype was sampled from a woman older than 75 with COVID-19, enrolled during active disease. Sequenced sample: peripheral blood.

The CDR3 loop reads CASSLYRGSLMNTEAFF. The DNA of the CDR3 is TGTGCCAGCAGCCTCTACAGGGGGTCGTTAATGAACACTGAAGCTTTCTTT. The chain has TRBV7-9 and TRBJ1-1; 8 positions agree with TRBD1. The CDR3 consists of 17 residues. V lost 5 bases and J lost 0; bases outside the gene matches: 11. Germline V gene sequence: CDR1 SEHNR, CDR2 FQNEAQ (reference sequence).